Listed here is a single T cell receptor beta chain. Its target is not known. These data originate in a study of OX40 agonist ivuxolimab in advanced cancers. As for the study in general: Patients with prior anti-PD-1, anti-PD-L1 or anti-CTLA-4 therapy were eligible; approximately 40% had some. Partial responses occurred in three patients (one hepatocellular carcinoma, two cutaneous melanoma).

Clones were read by immunoSEQ multiplex PCR, and TCRdb kept only the in-frame ones, dropping some. The sample includes approximately 58,000 clones, 80% to 95% seen only once; the top ten take about 12%. Sampling of blood occurred at baseline, cycle 4 day 1, and cycle 7 day 1. General study findings and limits: The mean number of expanded clones was higher in CD8+ T cells than in CD4+.

The germline V gene encodes CDR1 SGDLS and CDR2 YYNGEE. CDR3 length equals 15 residues. Sample: CD4+ or CD8+ T cells sorted from blood, taken in a trial of the OX40 agonist ivuxolimab. The receptor was isolated from an adult with an advanced solid tumor such as melanoma, head and neck, liver or kidney cancer. This rearrangement joins TRBV9 to TRBJ2-5; D remains ambiguous. The better agreement between TRBJ2-7 and the DNA end casts doubt on the J call. CDR3 in DNA: TGTGCCAGCAGCGTAGAGGATGGGGTTGTGGCCGAGCAGTACTTC. This encodes CASSVEDGVVAEQYF.